Listed here is a single TCR beta chain. Its target antigen remains unknown. No much larger clone is present one base from it, and per-base qualities are unavailable. The sample originates from a study of high-grade serous ovarian cancer treatment subgroups (dated by TCRdb to about 2021). As for the study more broadly: Sequencing yielded a mean of about 15,000 reads and 6,000 to 9,000 unique TCR beta rearrangements per sample. In total there were roughly 81 samples, since every patient provided one primary tumor sample and two metastatic tumor samples. The study profiled TCR beta repertoires in high-grade serous ovarian cancer patients grouped by complete gross resection or neoadjuvant chemotherapy response under a laparoscopic triage algorithm. The cohort comprised approximately 30 patients: about 10 with no residual disease after primary surgery (R0), about 10 excellent NACT responders, and about 10 poor NACT responders.

High-throughput TCR profiling via ImmunoSEQ was performed on the roughly 98 tumor samples. As for the authors' bioinformatics: Repertoire diversity metrics included richness (unique productive sequences), clonality, evenness and relatedness; Bhattacharyya coefficient assessed similarity between samples. In a sensitivity analysis, TCRs with fewer than two reads were excluded, and consistent conclusions were obtained. TCRdb carries this immuneACCESS record with in-frame sequences only. Its versions omit some clonotypes, under half of them owing to an unresolved V gene in the studies checked, with the rest unexplained. The V and J calls and clone size are taken from that table; D and trimming were inferred from the DNA. The sample includes 15,000 to 20,000 clones, with approximately 72% observed a single time. The ten largest account for 5.5% to 7% of the sample. The CDR3 has 16 amino acids, counting the end cysteine and phenylalanine. Left in the record is the CDR3 DNA by itself, 48 bases read in frame from the first base. CDR1 and CDR2 are drawn from the germline V gene: LGHNA, YNFKEQ. V gives up 1 base and J gives up 7 bases, and the segment between their germline ends measures 20 bases.

Findings and caveats that apply to the study as a whole: Repertoire similarity between tumors from the same patient ranged from roughly 0.095 to 0.8, while tumors from different patients showed almost no similarity. Bulk tumor TCR sequencing lacked spatial information, limiting insight into HGSC tumor complexity and diversity. TCR repertoire analyses were focused on CDR3, and CDR1 and CDR2 were not analyzed. TCR clonal relatedness was found to be positively correlated with neoantigen level and, by trend, with copy number variation and mutation load derived from whole-genome sequencing.

The tumor samples were collected prior to definitive surgery or chemotherapy. Genomic DNA was extracted by the MD Anderson Biospecimen Extraction Resource, and TCR sequencing was done by the MD Anderson Cancer Genomics Laboratory. The chain uses TRBV4-2 and TRBJ2-7; 6 matching bases give a weak D call of TRBD1. The sample taken for sequencing was tumor tissue. The receptor was derived from a human donor with high-grade serous ovarian cancer. The CDR3 region has the sequence CASSQAQETGSQEQYF. The DNA sequence reads TGTGCCAGCAGCCAAGCCCAGGAAACAGGGAGTCAAGAGCAGTACTTC.